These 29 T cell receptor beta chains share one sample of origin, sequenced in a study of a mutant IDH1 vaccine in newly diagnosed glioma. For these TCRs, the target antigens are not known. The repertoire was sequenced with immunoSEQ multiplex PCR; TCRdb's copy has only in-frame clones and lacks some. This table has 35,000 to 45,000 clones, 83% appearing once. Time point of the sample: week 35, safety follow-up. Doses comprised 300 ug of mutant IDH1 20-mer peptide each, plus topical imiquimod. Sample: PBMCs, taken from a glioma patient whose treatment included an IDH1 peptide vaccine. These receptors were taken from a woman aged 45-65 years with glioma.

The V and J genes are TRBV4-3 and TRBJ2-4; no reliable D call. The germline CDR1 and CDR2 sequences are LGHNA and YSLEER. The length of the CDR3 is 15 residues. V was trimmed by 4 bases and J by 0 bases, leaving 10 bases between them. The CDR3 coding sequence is TGCGCCAGCAGCCTGGGCGGCGGAGCCAAAAACATTCAGTACTTC. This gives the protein CASSLGGGAKNIQYF.

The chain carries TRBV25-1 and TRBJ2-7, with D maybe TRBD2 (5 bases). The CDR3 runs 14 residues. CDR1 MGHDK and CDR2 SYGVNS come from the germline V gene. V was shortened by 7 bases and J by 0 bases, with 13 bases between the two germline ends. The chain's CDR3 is CASTQAGGSYEQYF. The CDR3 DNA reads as TGTGCCAGCACTCAGGCAGGAGGCTCCTACGAGCAGTACTTC.

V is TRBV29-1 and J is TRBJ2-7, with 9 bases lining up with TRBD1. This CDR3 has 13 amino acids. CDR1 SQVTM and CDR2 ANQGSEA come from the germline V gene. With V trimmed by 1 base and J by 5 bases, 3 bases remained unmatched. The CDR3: CSVEGTGGNEQYF. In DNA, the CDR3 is TGCAGCGTTGAAGGTACAGGGGGCAACGAGCAGTACTTC.

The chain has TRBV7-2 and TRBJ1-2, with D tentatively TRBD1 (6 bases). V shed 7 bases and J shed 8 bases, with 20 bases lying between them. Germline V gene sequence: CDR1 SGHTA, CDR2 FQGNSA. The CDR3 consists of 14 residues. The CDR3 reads CASNLPGQGKGYTF. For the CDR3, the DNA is TGTGCCAGCAACCTACCGGGGCAGGGGAAGGGCTACACCTTC.

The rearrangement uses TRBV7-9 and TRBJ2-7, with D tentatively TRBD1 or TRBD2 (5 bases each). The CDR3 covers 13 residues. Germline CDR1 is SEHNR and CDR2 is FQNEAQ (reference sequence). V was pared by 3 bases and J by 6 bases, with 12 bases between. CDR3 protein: CASSLGEMSEQYF. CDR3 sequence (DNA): TGTGCCAGCAGCTTGGGGGAAATGTCCGAGCAGTACTTC.

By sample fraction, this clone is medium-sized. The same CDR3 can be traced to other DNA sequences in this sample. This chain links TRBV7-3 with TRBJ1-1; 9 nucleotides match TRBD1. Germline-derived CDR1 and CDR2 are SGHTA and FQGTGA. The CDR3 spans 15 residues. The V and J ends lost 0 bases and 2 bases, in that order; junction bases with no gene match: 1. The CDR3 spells CASSLTTGGNTEAFF. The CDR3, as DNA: TGTGCCAGCAGCTTAACGACAGGGGGAAACACTGAAGCTTTCTTT.

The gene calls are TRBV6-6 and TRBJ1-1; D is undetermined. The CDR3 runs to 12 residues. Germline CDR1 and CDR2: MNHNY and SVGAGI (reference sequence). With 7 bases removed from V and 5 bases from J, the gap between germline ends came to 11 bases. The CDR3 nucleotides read TGTGCCAGCACGAGGGTACGGACTGAAGCTTTCTTT. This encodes CASTRVRTEAFF.

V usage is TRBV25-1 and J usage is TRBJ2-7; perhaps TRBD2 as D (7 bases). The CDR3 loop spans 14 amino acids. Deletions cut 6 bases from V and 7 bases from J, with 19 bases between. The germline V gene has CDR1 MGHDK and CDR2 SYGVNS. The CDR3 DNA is TGTGCCAGCAGAGGCGGGGGCCTCCATCTGGAGCAGTACTTC. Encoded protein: CASRGGGLHLEQYF.

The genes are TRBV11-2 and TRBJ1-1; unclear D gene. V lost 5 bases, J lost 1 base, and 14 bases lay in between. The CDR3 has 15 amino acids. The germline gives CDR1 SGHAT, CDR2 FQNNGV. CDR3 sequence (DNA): TGTGCCAGCAGCCTCAGCTCCCAGACGAACACTGAAGCTTTCTTT. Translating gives CASSLSSQTNTEAFF. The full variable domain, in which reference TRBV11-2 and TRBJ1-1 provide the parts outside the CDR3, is EAGVAQSPRYKIIEKRQSVAFWCNPISGHATLYWYQQILGQGPKLLIQFQNNGVVDDSQLPKDRFSAERLKGVDSTLKIQPAKLEDSAVYLCASSLSSQTNTEAFFGQGTRLTVV.

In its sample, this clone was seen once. The CDR3 loop is CASSLTLTANTEAFF. The DNA for the CDR3 is TGTGCCAGCTCACTCACGCTGACAGCCAACACTGAAGCTTTCTTT. The V and J genes are TRBV18 and TRBJ1-1; possibly TRBD1 for D (5 bases). The length of the CDR3 is 15 residues. V dropped 4 bases and J dropped 2 bases, with 14 bases sitting between them. Looked up from germline, CDR1 is KGHSH and CDR2 is LQKENI.

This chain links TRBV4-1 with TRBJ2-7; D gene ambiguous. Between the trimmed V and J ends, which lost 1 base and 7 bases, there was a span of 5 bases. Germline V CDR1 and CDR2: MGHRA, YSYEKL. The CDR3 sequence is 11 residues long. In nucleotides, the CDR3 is TGCGCCAGCAGCCAAGGGGAAGAGCAGTACTTC. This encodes CASSQGEEQYF.

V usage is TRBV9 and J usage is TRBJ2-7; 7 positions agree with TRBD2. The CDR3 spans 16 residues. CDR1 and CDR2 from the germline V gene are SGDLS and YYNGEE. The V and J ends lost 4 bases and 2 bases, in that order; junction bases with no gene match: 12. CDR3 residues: CASSRAAASGTYEQYF. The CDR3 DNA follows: TGTGCCAGCAGCCGCGCGGCGGCTAGCGGCACCTACGAGCAGTACTTC.

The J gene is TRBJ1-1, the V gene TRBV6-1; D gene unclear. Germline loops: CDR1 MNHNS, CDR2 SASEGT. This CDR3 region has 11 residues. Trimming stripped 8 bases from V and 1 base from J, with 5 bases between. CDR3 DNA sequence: TGTGCCAGCCCCGGGAACACTGAAGCTTTCTTT. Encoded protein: CASPGNTEAFF.

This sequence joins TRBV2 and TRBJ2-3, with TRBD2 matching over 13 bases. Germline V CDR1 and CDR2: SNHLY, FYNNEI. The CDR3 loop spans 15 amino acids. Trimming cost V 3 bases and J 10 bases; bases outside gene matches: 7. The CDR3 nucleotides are TGTGCCAGCAGTGATCAACTAGCGGGGGGGATCCCGCAGTATTTT. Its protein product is CASSDQLAGGIPQYF.

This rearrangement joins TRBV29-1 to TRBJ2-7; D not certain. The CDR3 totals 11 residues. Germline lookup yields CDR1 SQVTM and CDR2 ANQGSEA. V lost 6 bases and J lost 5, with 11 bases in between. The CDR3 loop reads CSVRGVDEQYF. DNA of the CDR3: TGCAGCGTCCGTGGGGTGGACGAGCAGTACTTC.

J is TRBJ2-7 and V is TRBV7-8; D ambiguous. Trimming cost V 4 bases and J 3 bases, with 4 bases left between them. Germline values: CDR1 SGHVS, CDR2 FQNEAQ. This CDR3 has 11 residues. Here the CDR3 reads CASSSLYEQYF. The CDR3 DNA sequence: TGTGCCAGCAGCTCGCTCTACGAGCAGTACTTC.

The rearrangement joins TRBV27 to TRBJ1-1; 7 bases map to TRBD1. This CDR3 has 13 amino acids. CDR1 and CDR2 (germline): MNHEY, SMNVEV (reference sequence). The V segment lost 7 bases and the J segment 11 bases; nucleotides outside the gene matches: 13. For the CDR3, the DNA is TGTGCCAGCAACGCGGCAGGGGGAGCCGTTGCTTTCTTT. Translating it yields CASNAAGGAVAFF.

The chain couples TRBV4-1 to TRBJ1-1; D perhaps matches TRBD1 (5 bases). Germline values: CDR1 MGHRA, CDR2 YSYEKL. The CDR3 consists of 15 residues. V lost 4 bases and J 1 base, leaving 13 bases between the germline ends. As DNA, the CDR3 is TGCGCCAGCAGCCGGGTAGGGGTGAAGAACACTGAAGCTTTCTTT. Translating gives CASSRVGVKNTEAFF.

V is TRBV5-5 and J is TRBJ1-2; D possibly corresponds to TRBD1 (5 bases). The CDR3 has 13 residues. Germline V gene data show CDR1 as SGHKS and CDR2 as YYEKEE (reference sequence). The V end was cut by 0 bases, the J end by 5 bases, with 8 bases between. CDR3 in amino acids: CASSLGTSYGYTF. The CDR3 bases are TGTGCCAGCAGCTTGGGGACAAGTTATGGCTACACCTTC.

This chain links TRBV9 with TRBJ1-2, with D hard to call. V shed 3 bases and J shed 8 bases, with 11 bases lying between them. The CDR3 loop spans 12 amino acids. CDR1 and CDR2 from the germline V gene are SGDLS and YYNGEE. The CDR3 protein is CASSDSRKGYTF. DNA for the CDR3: TGTGCCAGCAGCGACAGTAGAAAGGGCTACACCTTC.

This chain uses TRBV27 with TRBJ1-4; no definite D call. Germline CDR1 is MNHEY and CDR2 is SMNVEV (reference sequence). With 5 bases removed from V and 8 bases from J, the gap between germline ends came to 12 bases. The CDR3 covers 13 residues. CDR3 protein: CASSPVLGEKLFF. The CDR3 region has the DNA TGTGCCAGCAGTCCGGTTCTAGGGGAAAAACTGTTTTTT.

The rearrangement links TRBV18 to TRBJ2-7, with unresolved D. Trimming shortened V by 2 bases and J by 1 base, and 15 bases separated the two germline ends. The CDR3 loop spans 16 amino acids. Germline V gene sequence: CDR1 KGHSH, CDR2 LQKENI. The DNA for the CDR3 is TGTGCCAGCTCACCATCCCGGGCACCTGTTTCCTACGAGCAGTACTTC. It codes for CASSPSRAPVSYEQYF.

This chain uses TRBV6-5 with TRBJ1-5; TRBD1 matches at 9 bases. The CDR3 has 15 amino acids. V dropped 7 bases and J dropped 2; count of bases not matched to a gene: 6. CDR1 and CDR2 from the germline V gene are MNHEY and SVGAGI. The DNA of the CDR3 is TGTGCCAGCACCCGGAGACAGGGGGGCAATCAGCCCCAGCATTTT. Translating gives CASTRRQGGNQPQHF.

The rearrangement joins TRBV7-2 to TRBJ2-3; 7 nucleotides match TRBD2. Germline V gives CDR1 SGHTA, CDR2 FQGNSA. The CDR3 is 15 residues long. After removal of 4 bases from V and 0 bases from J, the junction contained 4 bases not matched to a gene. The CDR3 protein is CASSSLADSTDTQYF. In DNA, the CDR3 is TGTGCCAGCAGCTCCCTAGCGGATAGCACAGATACGCAGTATTTT. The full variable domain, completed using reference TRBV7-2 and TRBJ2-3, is GAGVSQSPSNKVTEKGKDVELRCDPISGHTALYWYRQSLGQGLEFLIYFQGNSAPDKSGLPSDRFSAERTGGSVSTLTIQRTQQEDSAVYLCASSSLADSTDTQYFGPGTRLTVL.

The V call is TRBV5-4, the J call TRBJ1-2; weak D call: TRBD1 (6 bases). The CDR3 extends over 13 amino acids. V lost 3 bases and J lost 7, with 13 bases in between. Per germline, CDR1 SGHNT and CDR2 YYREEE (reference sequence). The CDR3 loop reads CASSWGAQGGYTF. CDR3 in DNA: TGTGCCAGCAGCTGGGGGGCCCAGGGTGGCTACACCTTC.

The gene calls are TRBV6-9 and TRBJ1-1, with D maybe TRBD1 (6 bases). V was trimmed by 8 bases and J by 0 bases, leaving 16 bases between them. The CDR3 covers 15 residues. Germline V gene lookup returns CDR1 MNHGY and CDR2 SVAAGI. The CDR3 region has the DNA TGTGCCAGCTCCCCCGGGACAACGGTGAACACTGAAGCTTTCTTT. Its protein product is CASSPGTTVNTEAFF.

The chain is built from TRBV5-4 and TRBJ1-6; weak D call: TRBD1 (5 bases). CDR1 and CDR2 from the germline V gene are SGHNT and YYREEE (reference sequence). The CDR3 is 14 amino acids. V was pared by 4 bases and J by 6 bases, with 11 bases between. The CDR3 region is CASSPGTVNSPLHF. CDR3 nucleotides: TGTGCCAGCAGCCCCGGGACGGTTAATTCACCCCTCCACTTT.

DNA for the CDR3: TGTGCCAGCAGTACCGTCAGTGCCTACGAGCAGTACTTC. Its protein is CASSTVSAYEQYF. The genes are TRBV27 and TRBJ2-7, with no clear D. V lost 5 bases, J lost 2 bases, and 10 bases lay in between. The CDR3 totals 13 residues. CDR1 and CDR2 (germline): MNHEY, SMNVEV (reference sequence).

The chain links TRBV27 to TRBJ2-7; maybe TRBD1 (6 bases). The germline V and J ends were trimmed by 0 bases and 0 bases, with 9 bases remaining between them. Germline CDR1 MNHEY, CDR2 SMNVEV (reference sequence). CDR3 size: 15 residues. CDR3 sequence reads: CASSLSDRSSYEQYF. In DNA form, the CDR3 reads TGTGCCAGCAGTTTATCCGACAGGAGCTCCTACGAGCAGTACTTC.